This is a list of T cell receptor beta chains from one sample in a study of blood T cell repertoires in COVID-19. Some clones are missing from TCRdb's copy, which holds only in-frame ones; the method was immunoSEQ multiplex PCR. The sample has about 180,000 clones, approximately 88% seen once. What was sequenced was peripheral blood. The receptors were gathered from a woman aged 50 to 65 with acute or convalescent COVID-19. The CDR3 runs from the conserved cysteine through the conserved F or W. Each record gives: J gene, clone size, D gene, V gene, CDR3 protein, CDR3 DNA. D genes are given only for firm matches. Size is omitted from some rows. Given values are once, few, many or a class for expanded clones.

>TRBJ1-5|.|TRBD1|TRBV19
CATSGRGQGYQPQHF
TGTGCCACATCGGGCCGCGGACAGGGGTATCAGCCCCAGCATTTT
>TRBJ1-2|.|.|TRBV6-5
CASSWGGEGYTF
TGTGCCAGCAGTTGGGGGGGGGAAGGCTACACCTTC
>TRBJ1-4|.|.|TRBV7-2
CASSLARKTNEKLFF
TGTGCCAGCAGCTTAGCCAGAAAAACTAATGAAAAACTGTTTTTT
>TRBJ2-1|.|TRBD2|TRBV7-9
CASSPSGSSYNEQFF
TGTGCCAGCAGCCCTAGCGGGAGTTCCTACAATGAGCAGTTCTTC
>TRBJ2-7|many|.|TRBV30
CAWSLAAYEQYF
TGTGCCTGGAGTCTGGCGGCCTACGAGCAGTACTTC
>TRBJ1-1|.|.|TRBV5-4
CASSSPDTEAFF
TGTGCCAGCAGCTCTCCGGACACTGAAGCTTTCTTT
>TRBJ1-2|.|.|TRBV5-4
CASSLDKYGYTF
TGTGCCAGCAGCTTGGACAAATATGGCTACACCTTC
>TRBJ2-3|.|TRBD2|TRBV9
CASSSRTSGSGSDTQYF
TGTGCCAGCAGCTCTCGGACTAGCGGGTCAGGGTCCGATACGCAGTATTTT
>TRBJ2-1|.|TRBD2|TRBV7-9
CASSPFGGRAGEQFF
TGTGCCAGCAGCCCCTTCGGCGGGAGGGCTGGTGAGCAGTTCTTC
>TRBJ2-5|.|.|TRBV30
CAWSFRRAGGETQYF
TGTGCCTGGAGCTTCAGGCGAGCCGGCGGGGAGACCCAGTACTTC
>TRBJ1-4|.|TRBD1|TRBV18
CASSLQGTSEKLFF
TGTGCCAGCTCACTACAGGGGACTAGTGAAAAACTGTTTTTT
>TRBJ1-2|few|.|TRBV19
CASNQGHKGANYGYTF
TGTGCCAGCAACCAGGGCCACAAAGGGGCTAACTATGGCTACACCTTC
>TRBJ1-1|.|TRBD1|TRBV29-1
CSVRDSFPEAFF
TGCAGCGTCCGGGACAGTTTCCCTGAAGCTTTCTTT
>TRBJ2-3|.|TRBD1|TRBV6-5
CASSSIDRGADTQYF
TGTGCCAGCAGTTCAATCGACAGGGGAGCAGATACGCAGTATTTT
>TRBJ2-7|.|TRBD2|TRBV6-2/TRBV6-3
CASSGAGGSYEQYF
TGTGCCAGCAGCGGCGCGGGGGGATCCTACGAGCAGTACTTC
>TRBJ1-1|.|.|TRBV29-1
CSVERTAEAFF
TGCAGCGTTGAAAGGACAGCTGAAGCTTTCTTT
>TRBJ2-2|.|TRBD1|TRBV11-2
CASIVGQGPPNTGELFF
TGTGCCAGCATAGTGGGACAGGGACCCCCGAACACCGGGGAGCTGTTTTTT
>TRBJ2-1|.|TRBD2|TRBV10-1
CASSDRLADRNERFF
TGCGCCAGCAGTGATCGGCTAGCGGACCGCAATGAGCGGTTCTTC
>TRBJ1-6|.|.|TRBV5-5
CASSTGSSYNSPLHF
TGTGCCAGCAGCACAGGTAGCTCCTATAATTCACCCCTCCACTTT
>TRBJ2-7|few|TRBD1|TRBV27
CASSLDQTGKSEQYF
TGTGCCAGCAGTCTCGACCAGACAGGGAAAAGCGAGCAGTACTTC
>TRBJ1-2|.|.|TRBV5-1
CASSLVTGTGGYTF
TGCGCCAGCAGCTTGGTTACAGGGACGGGCGGCTACACCTTC
>TRBJ1-6|.|TRBD1|TRBV7-2
CASSLEDRGNSPLHF
TGTGCCAGCAGCTTGGAGGACAGGGGTAATTCACCCCTCCACTTT
>TRBJ1-1|.|.|TRBV7-2
CASSTRRMGTEAFF
TGTGCCAGCAGCACGAGGCGGATGGGCACTGAAGCTTTCTTT
>TRBJ2-5|.|.|TRBV13
CASSLGGRVGRETQYF
TGTGCCAGCAGCTTAGGGGGTAGAGTGGGGCGAGAGACCCAGTACTTC
>TRBJ2-1|.|TRBD2|TRBV24-1
CATSDPGTRRNEQFF
TGTGCCACCAGTGATCCCGGGACTAGGAGGAATGAGCAGTTCTTC
>TRBJ1-2|once|TRBD1|TRBV18
CASSSYTGDYGYTF
TGTGCCAGCTCATCCTATACAGGGGACTATGGCTACACCTTC
>TRBJ1-5|.|.|TRBV6-5
CAISSGRQPQHF
TGTGCCATTTCGTCCGGGAGGCAGCCCCAGCATTTT
>TRBJ2-3|.|TRBD2|TRBV18
CASSPYGLAGTDTQYF
TGTGCCAGCTCACCCTATGGACTAGCGGGCACAGATACGCAGTATTTT
>TRBJ2-1|.|.|TRBV20-1
CSASPAGLPYNEQFF
TGCAGTGCTAGTCCAGCGGGTCTCCCCTACAATGAGCAGTTCTTC
>TRBJ1-5|.|.|TRBV18
CASSPFNRDSNQPQHF
TGTGCCAGCTCACCGTTCAACCGGGATAGCAATCAGCCCCAGCATTTT
>TRBJ2-7|many|.|TRBV9
CASSADSPVDYEQYF
TGTGCCAGCAGCGCCGATAGTCCGGTAGACTACGAGCAGTACTTC
>TRBJ2-3|.|TRBD2|TRBV9
CASSVLTSGEDTQYF
TGTGCCAGCAGCGTCCTGACTAGCGGAGAAGATACGCAGTATTTT
>TRBJ1-2|once|.|TRBV4-1
CASSQFQGPNYGYTF
TGCGCCAGCAGCCAATTTCAGGGTCCTAACTATGGCTACACCTTC
>TRBJ2-1|.|.|TRBV5-1
CASSLIGFEGVEQFF
TGCGCCAGCAGCTTGATCGGTTTCGAGGGAGTTGAGCAGTTCTTC
>TRBJ1-4|.|TRBD1|TRBV10-3
CAIRDRDNEKLFF
TGTGCCATCAGGGACAGGGATAATGAAAAACTGTTTTTT